One and the same sample provided the 30 T cell receptor beta chains below, sequenced in a study of cytomegalovirus exposure and HLA in healthy donors. Primers included in the PCR were 60 Vbeta and 13 Jbeta primers. The repertoire was sequenced with immunoSEQ multiplex PCR; TCRdb's copy has only in-frame clones and lacks some. The table includes about 120,000 clones, 76% detected once. The sequenced sample consisted of PBMCs. All receptors come from a man aged 50 or older in good health and CMV-seropositive.

The V gene is TRBV7-6, the J gene TRBJ1-5; TRBD1 might be the D (6 bases). V was clipped by 5 bases and J by 5 bases, with 10 bases between them. Germline CDR1 reads SGHVS; CDR2 reads FNYEAQ. The CDR3 is made up of 13 amino acids. Here the CDR3 DNA reads TGTGCCAGCAGCCCGGACAGATATCAGCCCCAGCATTTT. As protein: CASSPDRYQPQHF.

This clone showed up just once. The rearrangement uses TRBV11-2 and TRBJ1-2, with D unresolved. V was pared by 2 bases and J by 6 bases, with 13 bases between. The CDR3 runs to 14 residues. CDR1 is SGHAT, CDR2 FQNNGV, per germline. For the CDR3, the DNA is TGTGCCAGCAGCTTAAACTTGTTCGGGGATGGCTACACCTTC. This codes for CASSLNLFGDGYTF.

V is TRBV5-1 and J is TRBJ2-5; D remains unclear. The last part of the DNA fits TRBJ2-7 better; the J call may be wrong. Per the germline V gene, CDR1 is SGHRS and CDR2 is YFSETQ. The CDR3 is 14 amino acids. CDR3 sequence (DNA): TGCGCCAGCAGCTTGGAAACAGCTTCCTACGAGCAGTACTTC. This gives the protein CASSLETASYEQYF.

The rearrangement joins TRBV6-5 to TRBJ2-4, with a tentative D call TRBD2 (6 bases). This CDR3 comprises 14 residues. The germline V and J ends were trimmed by 6 bases and 7 bases, with 16 bases remaining between them. The germline CDR1 and CDR2 sequences are MNHEY and SVGAGI. As DNA, the CDR3 is TGTGCCAGCAGGGGGGGAACGTGGTCTAACATTCAGTACTTC. This translates into CASRGGTWSNIQYF.

The gene calls are TRBV5-5 and TRBJ1-6, with D perhaps matching TRBD1 (5 bases). In germline, CDR1 is SGHKS, CDR2 YYEKEE (reference sequence). The V and J ends lost 6 bases and 7 bases respectively, with 17 bases between them. This CDR3 contains 15 residues. The CDR3, as DNA: TGTGCCAGCAACCACTTCGGGGGGTCGAATTCACCCCTCCACTTT. This sequence encodes CASNHFGGSNSPLHF. Full variable domain (missing parts from reference TRBV5-5 and TRBJ1-6): DAGVTQSPTHLIKTRGQQVTLRCSPISGHKSVSWYQQVLGQGPQFIFQYYEKEERGRGNFPDRFSARQFPNYSSELNVNALLLGDSALYLCASNHFGGSNSPLHFGNGTRLTVT.

The rearrangement uses TRBV19 and TRBJ1-3, with D unresolved. This CDR3 spans 14 amino acids. Germline V gives CDR1 LNHDA, CDR2 SQIVND (reference sequence). With 6 bases removed from V and 4 bases from J, the gap between germline ends came to 13 bases. In DNA form, the CDR3 reads TGTGCCAGTAGATCTTTGGCTGGCGGAAACACCATATATTTT. Translation gives CASRSLAGGNTIYF. Using reference TRBV19 and TRBJ1-3 for the parts outside the CDR3, the full variable domain is DGGITQSPKYLFRKEGQNVTLSCEQNLNHDAMYWYRQDPGQGLRLIYYSQIVNDFQKGDIAEGYSVSREKKESFPLTVTSAQKNPTAFYLCASRSLAGGNTIYFGEGSWLTVV.

This clone occurred a few times. CDR3 protein: CASTFDRPTFTTEAFF. The CDR3 region has the DNA TGTGCCAGCACCTTTGACAGGCCAACTTTTACCACTGAAGCTTTCTTT. This chain connects TRBV2 to TRBJ1-1; D may be TRBD1 (6 bases). Looked up from germline, CDR1 is SNHLY and CDR2 is FYNNEI. V was pared by 7 bases and J by 4 bases, with 22 bases between. The CDR3 totals 16 residues.

This clone was seen a handful of times. The chain is built from TRBV29-1 and TRBJ2-3; D remains ambiguous. The CDR3 extends over 12 amino acids. Trimming left V 6 bases short and J 0 bases short, with 7 bases between. Germline V gene sequence: CDR1 SQVTM, CDR2 ANQGSEA. The CDR3 spells CSVDWSTDTQYF. CDR3 sequence (DNA): TGCAGCGTCGACTGGAGCACAGATACGCAGTATTTT.

V usage is TRBV5-1 and J usage is TRBJ2-1; no clear D gene. Germline CDR1 SGHRS, CDR2 YFSETQ. Trimming stripped 4 bases from V and 9 bases from J, with 8 bases between. This CDR3 has 11 residues. The CDR3 DNA reads as TGCGCCAGCAGCCCGGGTTCTGAGCAGTTCTTC. Its translation is CASSPGSEQFF.

The chain uses TRBV7-6 and TRBJ2-2; the D gene is possibly TRBD2 (5 bases). Germline CDR1 SGHVS, CDR2 FNYEAQ. The CDR3 consists of 16 residues. The ends were cut back, 5 bases at V and 0 bases at J, with 13 bases in the middle. The CDR3 sequence is CASSLRSGSNTGELFF. DNA for the CDR3: TGTGCCAGCAGCCTTAGGAGCGGTTCGAACACCGGGGAGCTGTTTTTT.

CDR3 in DNA: TGTGCCAGCAGCTTGGGCTCACCCCTCCACTTT. Protein: CASSLGSPLHF. This rearrangement joins TRBV7-9 to TRBJ1-6; D is ambiguous. CDR3 length: 11 amino acids. V lost 3 bases to trimming and J lost 10 bases, with 4 bases between them. In germline, CDR1 is SEHNR, CDR2 FQNEAQ (reference sequence).

The chain recombines TRBV6-5 with TRBJ1-4; no clear D. Looked up from germline, CDR1 is MNHEY and CDR2 is SVGAGI. This CDR3 spans 13 amino acids. Trimming shortened V by 8 bases and J by 3 bases, and 10 bases separated the two germline ends. Here the CDR3 reads CASRPSSNEKLFF. The CDR3 coding sequence is TGTGCCAGCCGCCCCAGTTCTAATGAAAAACTGTTTTTT.

The chain employs TRBV6-6 and TRBJ1-3, with D uncertain. CDR1 and CDR2 from the germline V gene are MNHNY and SVGAGI (reference sequence). This CDR3 is built from 14 residues. The V end lost 2 bases, the J end lost 3 bases, and 8 bases lay between the germline ends. CDR3 sequence (DNA): TGTGCCAGCAGTTACAGAACAGATGGAAACACCATATATTTT. It codes for CASSYRTDGNTIYF.

This clone was recorded once. This chain connects TRBV7-9 to TRBJ2-3; 9 nucleotides match TRBD2. J was trimmed by 3 bases and V by 4 bases; bases with no gene match: 14. CDR3 length: 18 residues. The germline CDR1 and CDR2 sequences are SEHNR and FQNEAQ (reference sequence). The CDR3 is CASSWPLVAGAGTDTQYF. The DNA for the CDR3 is TGTGCCAGCAGCTGGCCCCTGGTAGCGGGGGCGGGAACAGATACGCAGTATTTT. Full variable domain (remainder filled in from reference TRBV7-9 and TRBJ2-3): DTGVSQNPRHKITKRGQNVTFRCDPISEHNRLYWYRQTLGQGPEFLTYFQNEAQLEKSRLLSDRFSAERPKGSFSTLEIQRTEQGDSAMYLCASSWPLVAGAGTDTQYFGPGTRLTVL.

This chain connects TRBV2 to TRBJ2-7, with D possibly being TRBD2 (5 bases). V lost 7 bases and J 2 bases, leaving 15 bases between the germline ends. The CDR3 consists of 14 residues. CDR1 is SNHLY and CDR2 is FYNNEI in the germline V gene. CDR3 coding DNA: TGTGCCAGCAATGTCAGGAACGGGGCCTACGAGCAGTACTTC. As protein: CASNVRNGAYEQYF.

The genes are TRBV7-9 and TRBJ2-3; D remains unclear. Trimming removed 0 bases from V and 10 bases from J, with 8 bases in between. Germline CDR1 SEHNR, CDR2 FQNEAQ (reference sequence). The CDR3 is made up of 12 amino acids. CDR3 bases: TGTGCCAGCAGCTTAGCGGATCGGGCGCAGTATTTT. Residues: CASSLADRAQYF. Looking up the rest from reference TRBV7-9 and TRBJ2-3 gives the full variable domain: DTGVSQNPRHKITKRGQNVTFRCDPISEHNRLYWYRQTLGQGPEFLTYFQNEAQLEKSRLLSDRFSAERPKGSFSTLEIQRTEQGDSAMYLCASSLADRAQYFGPGTRLTVL.

The J gene is TRBJ2-2, the V gene TRBV7-6; 10 bases are shared with TRBD1. The CDR3 covers 16 residues. The V and J ends lost 1 base and 4 bases, in that order; junction bases with no gene match: 3. Germline lookup yields CDR1 SGHVS and CDR2 FNYEAQ. The CDR3 nucleotides read TGTGCCAGCAGCTTAGTCCGACAGGGGGCCACCGGGGAGCTGTTTTTT. Translated: CASSLVRQGATGELFF. The full variable domain, completed using reference TRBV7-6 and TRBJ2-2, is GAGVSQSPRYKVTKRGQDVALRCDPISGHVSLYWYRQALGQGPEFLTYFNYEAQQDKSGLPNDRFSAERPEGSISTLTIQRTEQRDSAMYRCASSLVRQGATGELFFGEGSRLTVL.

To note about this clone: Because the CDR3 is missing its conserved closing phenylalanine or tryptophan, this is likely a read error. Because the CDR3's place on the DNA is in doubt, the DNA is left out and the CDR3 is given as listed by TCRdb. The CDR3 region is CASSDRGLTII. This rearrangement joins TRBV18 to TRBJ1-1; TRBD1, the D gene given by the table, was not confirmed from the DNA. Looked up from germline, CDR1 is KGHSH and CDR2 is LQKENI. The CDR3 sequence runs 11 residues, both termini included.

The chain is built from TRBV5-1 and TRBJ2-7; 7 bases agree with TRBD1. CDR1 is SGHRS, CDR2 YFSETQ, per germline. V lost 4 bases to trimming and J lost 6 bases; unmatched junction nucleotides: 13. CDR3 length: 15 amino acids. The CDR3 DNA is TGCGCCAGCAGCCTGACAGGGCCCATGATTGGCGAGCAGTACTTC. Protein sequence: CASSLTGPMIGEQYF. The variable domain in full, completed from reference TRBV5-1 and TRBJ2-7, reads KAGVTQTPRYLIKTRGQQVTLSCSPISGHRSVSWYQQTPGQGLQFLFEYFSETQRNKGNFPGRFSGRQFSNSRSEMNVSTLELGDSALYLCASSLTGPMIGEQYFGPGTRLTVT.

The chain uses TRBV10-3 and TRBJ1-3, with D unclear. The V and J ends lost 7 bases and 3 bases respectively, with 10 bases between them. This CDR3 region has 13 residues. Germline V gene data show CDR1 as ENHRY and CDR2 as SYGVKD. The CDR3 reads CAIKEGVGNTIYF. DNA for the CDR3: TGTGCCATCAAGGAGGGAGTTGGAAACACCATATATTTT.

The chain is built from TRBV19 and TRBJ2-1, with 7 bases fitting TRBD2. The CDR3 length is 16 residues. Germline CDR1 is LNHDA and CDR2 is SQIVND (reference sequence). J gave up 5 bases and V 1 base, and 8 bases lay outside the gene matches. The CDR3 DNA follows: TGTGCCAGTAGTATAGGGGGAGGGTTGAGACACAATGAGCAGTTCTTC. This encodes CASSIGGGLRHNEQFF.

The chain links TRBV28 to TRBJ1-2; 7 nucleotides align to TRBD1. Germline V gives CDR1 MDHEN, CDR2 SYDVKM. The CDR3 length is 13 residues. Unmatched junction bases numbered 7, after V lost 5 bases and J lost 7 bases. The CDR3 coding sequence is TGTGCCAGCAGTCCTCAACAGGGGTTTGGCTACACCTTC. Translation: CASSPQQGFGYTF.

The chain links TRBV18 to TRBJ1-1; the D gene is possibly TRBD1 (5 bases). Trimming shortened V by 3 bases and J by 0 bases, and 11 bases separated the two germline ends. Germline CDR1 is KGHSH and CDR2 is LQKENI. The CDR3 covers 15 residues. The CDR3 protein is CASSPPGHMNTEAFF. As DNA, the CDR3 is TGTGCCAGCTCACCGCCAGGACACATGAACACTGAAGCTTTCTTT.

The chain employs TRBV11-2 and TRBJ2-5, with 7 bases identical to TRBD1. V lost 1 base to trimming and J lost 11 bases; unmatched junction nucleotides: 7. The V gene's germline CDR1 is SGHAT and CDR2 FQNNGV. There are 13 residues in the CDR3. CDR3 loop: CASSLGDSGEQYF. CDR3 in DNA: TGTGCCAGCAGCTTAGGGGACAGCGGAGAGCAGTACTTC. Full variable domain (remainder filled in from reference TRBV11-2 and TRBJ2-5): EAGVAQSPRYKIIEKRQSVAFWCNPISGHATLYWYQQILGQGPKLLIQFQNNGVVDDSQLPKDRFSAERLKGVDSTLKIQPAKLEDSAVYLCASSLGDSGEQYFGPGTRLLVL.

The chain links TRBV14 to TRBJ2-7; the match to TRBD1 covers 8 bases. The CDR3 runs 13 residues. The germline gives CDR1 SGHDN, CDR2 FVKESK. J was trimmed by 7 bases and V by 5 bases; bases with no gene match: 7. In nucleotides, the CDR3 is TGTGCCAGCAGCGGGACAGGAATCGGGGAGCAGTACTTC. This gives the protein CASSGTGIGEQYF. Full variable domain (rest looked up from reference TRBV14 and TRBJ2-7): EAGVTQFPSHSVIEKGQTVTLRCDPISGHDNLYWYRRVMGKEIKFLLHFVKESKQDESGMPNNRFLAERTGGTYSTLKVQPAELEDSGVYFCASSGTGIGEQYFGPGTRLTVT.

The chain combines TRBV29-1 with TRBJ2-3; 10 nucleotides agree with TRBD2. Germline loops: CDR1 SQVTM, CDR2 ANQGSEA. V trimming: 5 bases; J trimming: 0 bases; junction bases outside the gene matches: 2. This CDR3 has 14 residues. The CDR3 reads CSVLAGVSTDTQYF. The CDR3 nucleotides are TGCAGCGTTCTAGCGGGGGTAAGCACAGATACGCAGTATTTT.

The chain uses TRBV5-1 and TRBJ1-2; D is possibly TRBD1 (5 bases). Germline CDR1 reads SGHRS; CDR2 reads YFSETQ. Trimming removed 4 bases from V and 6 bases from J, with 7 bases in between. The CDR3 length is 11 residues. CDR3 sequence (DNA): TGCGCCAGCAGCCCGGGGGATGGCTACACCTTC. Amino acid sequence: CASSPGDGYTF.

The rearrangement joins TRBV5-1 to TRBJ2-5; 7 bases agree with TRBD1. V was clipped by 2 bases and J by 4 bases; unmatched bases: 2. The length of the CDR3 is 13 residues. Germline values: CDR1 SGHRS, CDR2 YFSETQ. This CDR3 is CASSLRTGETQYF. In DNA, the CDR3 is TGCGCCAGCAGCTTAAGGACAGGAGAGACCCAGTACTTC.

This clone was seen a single time. This chain connects TRBV27 to TRBJ1-5; D is unclear. This CDR3 comprises 13 residues. With 4 bases removed from V and 6 bases from J, the gap between germline ends came to 10 bases. CDR1 is MNHEY and CDR2 is SMNVEV in the germline V gene (reference sequence). Written as DNA, the CDR3 is TGTGCCAGCAGTTCTTCCCAGATTCAGCCCCAGCATTTT. Residues: CASSSSQIQPQHF.

The CDR3 sequence: CATSRDRGGKETQYF. The CDR3 DNA follows: TGTGCCACCAGCAGAGATCGAGGGGGTAAAGAGACCCAGTACTTC. This sequence joins TRBV15 and TRBJ2-5; maybe TRBD1 (6 bases). CDR1 is LNHNV, CDR2 YYDKDF, per germline (reference sequence). Trimming took 0 bases from V and 3 from J, leaving 11 bases between them. CDR3 size: 15 residues. Combining the CDR3 with reference TRBV15 and TRBJ2-5 gives the whole variable domain DAMVIQNPRYQVTQFGKPVTLSCSQTLNHNVMYWYQQKSSQAPKLLFHYYDKDFNNEADTPDNFQSRRPNTSFCFLDIRSPGLGDTAMYLCATSRDRGGKETQYFGPGTRLLVL.